A single sample is the source of the 15 T cell receptor beta chains below, sequenced in a study of OX40 agonist ivuxolimab in advanced cancers. Sequencing was performed with immunoSEQ multiplex PCR; in TCRdb, only in-frame clones are kept and a portion is missing. The table shows some 14,000 clones, with over 80% occurring only once. Material: CD4+ or CD8+ T cells sorted from blood, obtained in a trial of the OX40 agonist ivuxolimab. Receptor source: an adult with an advanced solid tumor such as melanoma, head and neck, liver or kidney cancer.

The count of this clone is one. CDR3 sequence reads: CASRGGAEYNEQFF. In nucleotides, the CDR3 is TGCGCCAGCAGAGGGGGAGCGGAATACAATGAGCAGTTCTTC. The rearrangement links TRBV10-2 to TRBJ2-1; tentative D call: TRBD1 (6 bases). Germline V gene data show CDR1 as WSHSY and CDR2 as SAAADI. Trimming took 6 bases from V and 4 from J, leaving 13 bases between them. The CDR3 totals 14 residues.

V gene TRBV27 combines with J gene TRBJ1-5; D gene unclear. CDR3 length: 15 residues. V gave up 5 bases and J gave up 2 bases, with 13 bases separating them. Germline-derived CDR1 and CDR2 are MNHEY and SMNVEV (reference sequence). The CDR3, as DNA: TGTGCCAGCAGTATCTCTTCAGGTGGCAATCAGCCCCAGCATTTT. As protein: CASSISSGGNQPQHF.

This chain connects TRBV10-2 to TRBJ2-7; D remains unclear. The CDR3 spans 11 residues. With 11 bases removed from V and 3 bases from J, the gap between germline ends came to 11 bases. Per the germline V gene, CDR1 is WSHSY and CDR2 is SAAADI. The CDR3 DNA reads TGCGCCTCCAGTGACCACTACGAGCAGTACTTC. It translates to CASSDHYEQYF.

This chain connects TRBV18 to TRBJ1-4, with D perhaps matching TRBD1 (5 bases). Germline V CDR1 and CDR2: KGHSH, LQKENI. The CDR3 contains 13 residues. Trimming took off 7 bases at V and 4 bases at J, with 10 bases between the two ends. The CDR3 reads CASFQGNNEKLFF. CDR3 bases: TGTGCCAGCTTCCAGGGAAATAATGAAAAACTGTTTTTT.

J is TRBJ2-2 and V is TRBV4-1; TRBD2 matches 8 bases. The germline gives CDR1 MGHRA, CDR2 YSYEKL. This CDR3 has 19 residues. V dropped 3 bases and J dropped 0; count of bases not matched to a gene: 12. This CDR3 reads CASSHKLGPGGPNTGELFF. Here the CDR3 DNA reads TGCGCCAGCAGCCACAAATTGGGGCCGGGAGGGCCGAACACCGGGGAGCTGTTTTTT.

CDR3 bases: TGCGCCAGCAGCTCTTGGACAGATACGCAGTATTTT. This codes for CASSSWTDTQYF. The chain has TRBV5-1 and TRBJ2-3; no clear D gene. CDR1 and CDR2 from the germline V gene are SGHRS and YFSETQ. V lost 3 bases to trimming and J lost 3 bases, with 5 bases between them. This CDR3 is built from 12 residues. The full variable domain, its missing parts supplied by reference TRBV5-1 and TRBJ2-3, is KAGVTQTPRYLIKTRGQQVTLSCSPISGHRSVSWYQQTPGQGLQFLFEYFSETQRNKGNFPGRFSGRQFSNSRSEMNVSTLELGDSALYLCASSSWTDTQYFGPGTRLTVL.

The chain carries TRBV5-4 and TRBJ2-7, with 7 bases matching TRBD1. CDR1 and CDR2 from the germline V gene are SGHNT and YYREEE (reference sequence). With 3 bases clipped from V and 3 bases from J, the junction kept 6 bases outside the gene matches. This CDR3 has 14 residues. CDR3: CASSSRDSIYEQYF. CDR3 DNA sequence: TGTGCCAGCAGCTCCCGGGACAGCATCTACGAGCAGTACTTC.

This chain joins TRBV7-8 and TRBJ2-3; 8 bases are shared with TRBD1. The CDR3 contains 14 residues. After removal of 8 bases from V and 3 bases from J, the junction contained 7 bases not matched to a gene. The germline gives CDR1 SGHVS, CDR2 FQNEAQ. CDR3 nucleotide sequence: TGTGCCAGCTCCAGGGGGCAAGGGACAGATACGCAGTATTTT. Amino acids: CASSRGQGTDTQYF.

The rearrangement joins TRBV5-4 to TRBJ1-2; 7 bases are a match to TRBD1. The CDR3 extends over 16 amino acids. Trimming removed 0 bases from V and 3 bases from J; junction bases left unmatched: 8. The germline gives CDR1 SGHNT, CDR2 YYREEE (reference sequence). The CDR3 DNA reads TGTGCCAGCAGCTTGGTTTCCTGGGACAGAGACTATGGCTACACCTTC. The encoded protein is CASSLVSWDRDYGYTF. The entire variable domain, with the rest obtained from reference TRBV5-4 and TRBJ1-2, is as follows: ETGVTQSPTHLIKTRGQQVTLRCSSQSGHNTVSWYQQALGQGPQFIFQYYREEENGRGNFPPRFSGLQFPNYSSELNVNALELDDSALYLCASSLVSWDRDYGYTFGSGTRLTVV.

This clone was seen only a few times. The rearrangement joins TRBV10-2 to TRBJ2-2; D is unclear. Germline CDR1 reads WSHSY; CDR2 reads SAAADI. The V end lost 5 bases, the J end lost 5 bases, and 3 bases lay between the germline ends. The CDR3 runs to 11 residues. This CDR3 reads CASSITGELFF. As DNA, the CDR3 is TGCGCCAGCAGTATTACCGGGGAGCTGTTTTTT.

CDR3 sequence reads: CASSIVEGKETQYF. The CDR3 DNA sequence: TGTGCCAGTAGTATAGTCGAGGGGAAAGAGACCCAGTACTTC. This sequence joins TRBV19 and TRBJ2-5, with D perhaps being TRBD1 or TRBD2 (5 bases each). The ends were cut back, 1 base at V and 3 bases at J, with 9 bases in the middle. CDR1 is LNHDA and CDR2 is SQIVND in the germline V gene (reference sequence). This CDR3 is 14 amino acids long.

This chain uses TRBV6-5 with TRBJ2-1, with TRBD2 matching over 7 bases. Trimming at V came to 0 bases and at J to 4 bases, leaving 3 bases not matched to a gene. In germline, CDR1 is MNHEY, CDR2 SVGAGI. This CDR3 region has 15 residues. This CDR3 is CASSYSAGEYNEQFF. Here the CDR3 DNA reads TGTGCCAGCAGTTACTCGGCGGGGGAATACAATGAGCAGTTCTTC.

The rearrangement uses TRBV27 and TRBJ2-2, with D perhaps being TRBD1 or TRBD2 (6 bases each). CDR3 size: 16 residues. V lost 3 bases, J lost 4 bases, and 15 bases lay in between. Per germline, CDR1 MNHEY and CDR2 SMNVEV (reference sequence). CDR3 protein: CASSFGGRGGTGELFF. The CDR3, as DNA: TGTGCCAGCAGTTTTGGGGGCAGGGGAGGCACCGGGGAGCTGTTTTTT.

V gene TRBV7-6 combines with J gene TRBJ1-5; D gene ambiguous. The germline V gene encodes CDR1 SGHVS and CDR2 FNYEAQ. The CDR3 loop spans 16 amino acids. Deletions cut 1 base from V and 0 bases from J, with 10 bases between. For the CDR3, the DNA is TGTGCCAGCAGCTTAGGTCCCTCAGATAGCAATCAGCCCCAGCATTTT. Residues: CASSLGPSDSNQPQHF.

The V call is TRBV2, the J call TRBJ2-3; 7 nucleotides match TRBD1. The CDR3 length is 14 residues. V was clipped by 1 base and J by 7 bases; unmatched bases: 5. CDR1 is SNHLY and CDR2 is FYNNEI in the germline V gene. CDR3 sequence: CASSEGQGENTQYF. CDR3 DNA: TGTGCCAGCAGTGAAGGTCAGGGGGAAAATACGCAGTATTTT.